The 16 T cell receptor beta chains below were found in one sample sequenced in a study of cytotoxic CD8 clonotypes in ibrutinib-treated CLL. Using immunoSEQ multiplex PCR, the repertoire was profiled, and TCRdb retains in-frame clones only, with some absent. The profile covers fewer than 80,000 clones, with less than 75% appearing a single time and about 15% taken by the ten largest. This specimen consisted of PBMCs, obtained after 12 months of ibrutinib treatment. These TCRs come from a human donor with chronic lymphocytic leukemia.

This clone was observed a single time. This rearrangement joins TRBV6-1 to TRBJ1-1, with D uncertain. Germline V gene lookup returns CDR1 MNHNS and CDR2 SASEGT. The ends were cut back, 6 bases at V and 1 base at J, with 9 bases in the middle. This CDR3 has 13 amino acids. The CDR3 sequence is CASRRRKNTEAFF. The CDR3 DNA sequence: TGTGCCAGCAGACGAAGAAAGAACACTGAAGCTTTCTTT.

The V call is TRBV11-2, the J call TRBJ2-1; possibly TRBD2 for D (6 bases). Trimming removed 6 bases at V and 3 bases at J, with 18 bases between. The CDR3 is 16 amino acids. From germline, CDR1 is SGHAT and CDR2 FQNNGV. The CDR3 coding sequence is TGTGCCAGCAGTCTTCGGAAGGGACTGCTCTACAATGAGCAGTTCTTC. Its protein is CASSLRKGLLYNEQFF.

V and J are TRBV11-2 and TRBJ2-3; D might be TRBD2 (5 bases). The germline V and J ends were trimmed by 3 bases and 10 bases, with 17 bases remaining between them. The CDR3 spans 14 residues. The germline gives CDR1 SGHAT, CDR2 FQNNGV. In nucleotides, the CDR3 is TGTGCCAGCAGCTTGCGGGCCTCGGTGCCCCCGCAGTATTTT. This translates into CASSLRASVPPQYF.

This clone was picked up a small number of times. The chain employs TRBV28 and TRBJ1-6; D perhaps matches TRBD1 (6 bases). V was shortened by 7 bases and J by 6 bases, with 10 bases between the two germline ends. CDR3 size: 13 residues. CDR1 and CDR2 (germline): MDHEN, SYDVKM. The CDR3: CASITGTNSPLHF. The CDR3 DNA follows: TGTGCCAGCATTACAGGGACTAATTCACCCCTCCACTTT.

This rearrangement joins TRBV5-1 to TRBJ2-7; a possible D gene is TRBD2 (6 bases). Deletions cut 0 bases from V and 4 bases from J, with 11 bases between. Germline lookup yields CDR1 SGHRS and CDR2 YFSETQ. This CDR3 spans 14 amino acids. CDR3 amino acids: CASSLGSGPYEQYF. The CDR3 DNA is TGCGCCAGCAGCTTGGGTAGCGGCCCTTACGAGCAGTACTTC.

This clone has a handful of counts. The chain links TRBV4-1 to TRBJ2-3, with 14 bases matching TRBD2. CDR1 and CDR2 from the germline V gene are MGHRA and YSYEKL. The trim removed 5 bases at V and 1 base at J, leaving 8 bases unmatched. The CDR3 consists of 18 residues. Here the CDR3 reads CASSFRLAGGRGTDTQYF. The CDR3 nucleotides read TGCGCCAGCAGCTTCCGACTAGCGGGGGGGCGGGGCACAGATACGCAGTATTTT.

The rearrangement joins TRBV14 to TRBJ2-1; TRBD1 or TRBD2 may be the D gene (5 bases each). Between the trimmed V and J ends, which lost 0 bases and 11 bases, there was a span of 14 bases. This CDR3 contains 14 residues. Germline values: CDR1 SGHDN, CDR2 FVKESK. As DNA, the CDR3 is TGTGCCAGCAGCCAAGATCTTGTGGGGACCCAGCAGTTCTTC. Residues: CASSQDLVGTQQFF.

The rearrangement uses TRBV6-5 and TRBJ2-7, with D perhaps given as TRBD1 or TRBD2 (6 bases each). V shed 4 bases and J shed 5 bases, with 21 bases lying between them. The CDR3 is 16 residues long. Germline V gene lookup returns CDR1 MNHEY and CDR2 SVGAGI. CDR3 sequence (DNA): TGTGCCAGCAGTTCCGTACCGGGACTCAGACAGGACGAGCAGTACTTC. Amino acids: CASSSVPGLRQDEQYF.

The count of this clone is one. Mismatch with germline at one junction end may stem from a read error. The chain joins TRBV11-2 to TRBJ2-7; D unresolved. CDR1 and CDR2 from the germline V gene are SGHAT and FQNNGV. The CDR3 loop spans 13 amino acids. The CDR3 reads CANSPLVSYEQYF. The CDR3 nucleotides are TGTGCCAACAGCCCGCTCGTATCCTACGAGCAGTACTTC.

V and J are TRBV5-1 and TRBJ2-7; D not resolved. Trimming took 0 bases from V and 2 from J, leaving 9 bases between them. The CDR3 contains 14 residues. Germline lookup yields CDR1 SGHRS and CDR2 YFSETQ. DNA for the CDR3: TGCGCCAGCAGCTTGGAGTACGGAGCCTACGAGCAGTACGTC. Its protein is CASSLEYGAYEQYV.

The V call is TRBV5-1, the J call TRBJ1-5; 11 bases align to TRBD1. Germline V gene lookup returns CDR1 SGHRS and CDR2 YFSETQ. This CDR3 contains 14 residues. J gave up 5 bases and V 4 bases, and 2 bases lay outside the gene matches. The CDR3 here is CASSLDRGHQPQHF. The CDR3 nucleotides read TGCGCCAGCAGCCTGGACAGGGGGCATCAGCCCCAGCATTTT.

This clone came up a few times. The CDR3 bases are TGTGCCAGCAGTGAAGCCTCACGGATGGACAGATACAATGAGCAGTTCTTC. This encodes CASSEASRMDRYNEQFF. This chain uses TRBV2 with TRBJ2-1, with D possibly being TRBD1 (6 bases). V was shortened by 0 bases and J by 4 bases, with 16 bases between the two germline ends. The CDR3 is made up of 17 amino acids. CDR1 and CDR2 from the germline V gene are SNHLY and FYNNEI.

The chain is built from TRBV28 and TRBJ1-3; tentatively, D is TRBD1 (5 bases). The CDR3 loop spans 14 amino acids. V was clipped by 3 bases and J by 2 bases, with 8 bases between them. Per germline, CDR1 MDHEN and CDR2 SYDVKM. CDR3: CASSFGGAGNTIYF. The CDR3, as DNA: TGTGCCAGCAGTTTCGGGGGAGCTGGAAACACCATATATTTT.

This chain connects TRBV5-1 to TRBJ2-1; D not certain. CDR3 length equals 15 residues. Trimming removed 0 bases at V and 12 bases at J, with 19 bases between. The germline V gene has CDR1 SGHRS and CDR2 YFSETQ. The CDR3 protein is CASSLVDPRLMGQFF. For the CDR3, the DNA is TGCGCCAGCAGCTTGGTGGACCCAAGATTGATGGGGCAGTTCTTC.

The table lists this clone with a count of one. J is TRBJ2-1 and V is TRBV6-6; D is undetermined. The length of the CDR3 is 12 residues. Germline CDR1 MNHNY, CDR2 SVGAGI (reference sequence). Deletions cut 5 bases from V and 8 bases from J, with 10 bases between. The CDR3 region is CASSRLADEQFF. CDR3 coding DNA: TGTGCCAGCAGTAGACTGGCCGATGAGCAGTTCTTC.

The chain carries TRBV21-1 and TRBJ2-1; no check of the table's D call, TRBD1, against the DNA was made. TRBV21-1 is a recognized pseudogene. The CDR3 is made up of 16 amino acids. Here the CDR3 reads CASTHGFRIIFNEQFF. In nucleotides, the CDR3 is TGTGCCAGCACCCATGGTTTCAGGATTATATTCAATGAGCAGTTCTTC.